The sequence of this TCR beta chain was determined in a study of regulatory T cells in long-lasting Graves disease. About the research overall: Antithyroid drug intake by newly diagnosed Graves' patients had lasted under 3 months. Study-wide points: Patients with persistent disease shared under 3,500 public clonotypes, outpacing the approximately 920 shared by new patients.

With respect to this clonotype: Its antigen remains unidentified.

The TCR beta library used iRepertoire HTBI primers with Arm-PCR amplification of CDR3. MiXCR, applied by TCRdb to the multiplex PCR reads, yields one record per CDR3 protein. The sample has 600,000 to 650,000 distinct CDR3 sequences, around 17% seen once; the top ten hold approximately 18%. Documented time point: newly diagnosed GD, antithyroid drugs for less than 3 months. The TCR library used RNA extracted from PBMCs. The CDR3 sequence is 15 residues long. V lost 7 bases and J lost 6; bases outside the gene matches: 10. Germline CDR1 reads KGHDR; CDR2 reads SFDVKD. The data also belong to a second study, concerning T cells in Graves' hyperthyroidism and ophthalmopathy. That source notes: The TCR CDR3 was amplified in a first-round RT-PCR using the HTBI primer set. Blood also showed most of the thyroid clonotypes that were expanded above 0.001.

The sequencing here drew on peripheral blood mononuclear cells (PBMCs), taken at new diagnosis, from a patient treated with antithyroid drugs. The TCR sequence derives from a woman younger than 45 with Graves disease. The V gene is TRBV24-1, the J gene TRBJ2-2, with 7 bases fitting TRBD1. The CDR3 DNA is TGTGCCACCAGGAATACAGGGGATGTAGCCGGGGAGCTGTTTTTT. Translated: CATRNTGDVAGELFF.